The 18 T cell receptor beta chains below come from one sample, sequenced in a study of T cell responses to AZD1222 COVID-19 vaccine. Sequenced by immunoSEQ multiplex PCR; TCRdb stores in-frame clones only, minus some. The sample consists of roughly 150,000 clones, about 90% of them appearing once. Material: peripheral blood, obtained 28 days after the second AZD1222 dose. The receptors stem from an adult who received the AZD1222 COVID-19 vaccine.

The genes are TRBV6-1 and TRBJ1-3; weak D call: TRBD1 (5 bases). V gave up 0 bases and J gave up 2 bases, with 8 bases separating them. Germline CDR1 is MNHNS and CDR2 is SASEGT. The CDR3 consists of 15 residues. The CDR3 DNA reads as TGTGCCAGCAGTGAAGCGGGGGGGACTGGAAACACCATATATTTT. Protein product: CASSEAGGTGNTIYF.

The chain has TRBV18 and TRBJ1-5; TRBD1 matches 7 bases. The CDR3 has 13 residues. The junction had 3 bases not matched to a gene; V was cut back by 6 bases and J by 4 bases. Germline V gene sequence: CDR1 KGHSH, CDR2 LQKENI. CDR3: CASSTGENQPQHF. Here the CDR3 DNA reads TGTGCCAGCTCCACAGGGGAGAATCAGCCCCAGCATTTT.

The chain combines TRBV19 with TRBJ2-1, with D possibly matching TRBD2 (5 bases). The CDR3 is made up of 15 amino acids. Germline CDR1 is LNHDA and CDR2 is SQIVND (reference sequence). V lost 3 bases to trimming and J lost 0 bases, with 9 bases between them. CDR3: CASSMTRVSYNEQFF. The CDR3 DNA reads TGTGCCAGTAGTATGACGAGGGTCTCCTACAATGAGCAGTTCTTC. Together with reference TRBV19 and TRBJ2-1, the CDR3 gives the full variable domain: DGGITQSPKYLFRKEGQNVTLSCEQNLNHDAMYWYRQDPGQGLRLIYYSQIVNDFQKGDIAEGYSVSREKKESFPLTVTSAQKNPTAFYLCASSMTRVSYNEQFFGPGTRLTVL.

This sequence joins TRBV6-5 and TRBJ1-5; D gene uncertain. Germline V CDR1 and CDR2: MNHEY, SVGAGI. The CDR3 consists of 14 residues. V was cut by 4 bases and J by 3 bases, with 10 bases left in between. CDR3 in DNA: TGTGCCAGCAGTTTACCCGGCATCAATCAGCCCCAGCATTTT. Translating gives CASSLPGINQPQHF.

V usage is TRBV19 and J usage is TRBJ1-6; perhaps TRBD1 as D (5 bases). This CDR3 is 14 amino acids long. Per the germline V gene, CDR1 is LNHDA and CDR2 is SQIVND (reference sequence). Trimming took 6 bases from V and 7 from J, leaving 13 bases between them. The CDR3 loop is CASSLATENSPLHF. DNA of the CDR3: TGTGCCAGTAGCCTTGCGACAGAGAATTCACCCCTCCACTTT. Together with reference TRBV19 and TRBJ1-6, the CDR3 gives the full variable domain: DGGITQSPKYLFRKEGQNVTLSCEQNLNHDAMYWYRQDPGQGLRLIYYSQIVNDFQKGDIAEGYSVSREKKESFPLTVTSAQKNPTAFYLCASSLATENSPLHFGNGTRLTVT.

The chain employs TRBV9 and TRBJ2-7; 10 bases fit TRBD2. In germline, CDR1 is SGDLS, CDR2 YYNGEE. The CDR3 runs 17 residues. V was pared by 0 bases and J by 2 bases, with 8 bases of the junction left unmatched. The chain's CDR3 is CASSVVPSSGSTYEQYF. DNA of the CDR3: TGTGCCAGCAGCGTAGTCCCCTCTAGCGGGAGTACCTACGAGCAGTACTTC.

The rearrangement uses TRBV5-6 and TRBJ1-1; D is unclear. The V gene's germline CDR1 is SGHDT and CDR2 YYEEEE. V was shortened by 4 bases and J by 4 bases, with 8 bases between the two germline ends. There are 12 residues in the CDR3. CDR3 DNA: TGTGCCAGCAGCCGGGCGAGCACTGAAGCTTTCTTT. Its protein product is CASSRASTEAFF. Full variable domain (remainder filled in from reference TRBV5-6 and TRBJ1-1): DAGVTQSPTHLIKTRGQQVTLRCSPKSGHDTVSWYQQALGQGPQFIFQYYEEEERQRGNFPDRFSGHQFPNYSSELNVNALLLGDSALYLCASSRASTEAFFGQGTRLTVV.

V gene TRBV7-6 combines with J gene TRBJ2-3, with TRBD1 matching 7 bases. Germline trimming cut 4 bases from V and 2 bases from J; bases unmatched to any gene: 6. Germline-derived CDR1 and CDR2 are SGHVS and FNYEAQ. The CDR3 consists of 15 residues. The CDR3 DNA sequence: TGTGCCAGCAGCTATATGGGACAGAACACAGATACGCAGTATTTT. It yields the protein CASSYMGQNTDTQYF.

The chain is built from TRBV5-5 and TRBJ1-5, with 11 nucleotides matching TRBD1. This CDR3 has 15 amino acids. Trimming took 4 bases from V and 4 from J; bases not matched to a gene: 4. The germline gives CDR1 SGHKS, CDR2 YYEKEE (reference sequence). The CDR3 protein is CASSPRDRGNQPQHF. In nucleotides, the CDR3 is TGTGCCAGCAGCCCCCGGGACAGGGGGAATCAGCCCCAGCATTTT.

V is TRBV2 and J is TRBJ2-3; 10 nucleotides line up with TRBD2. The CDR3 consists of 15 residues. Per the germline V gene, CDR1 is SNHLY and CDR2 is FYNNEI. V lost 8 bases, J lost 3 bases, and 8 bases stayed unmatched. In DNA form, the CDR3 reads TGTGCCAGCGGGGAGCGGGGGGGAATGACAGATACGCAGTATTTT. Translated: CASGERGGMTDTQYF.

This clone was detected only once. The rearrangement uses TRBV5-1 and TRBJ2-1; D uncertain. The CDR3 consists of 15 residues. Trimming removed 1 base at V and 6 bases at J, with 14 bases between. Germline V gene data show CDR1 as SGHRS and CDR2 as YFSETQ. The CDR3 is CASSLRPLLPNEQFF. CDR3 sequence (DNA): TGCGCCAGCAGCTTGAGGCCATTGCTCCCCAATGAGCAGTTCTTC.

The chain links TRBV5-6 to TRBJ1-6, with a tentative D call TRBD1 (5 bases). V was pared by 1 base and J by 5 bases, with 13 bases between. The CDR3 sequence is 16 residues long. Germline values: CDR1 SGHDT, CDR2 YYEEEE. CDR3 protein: CASSLRQFRNNSPLHF. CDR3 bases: TGTGCCAGCAGCTTGAGACAGTTCCGAAATAATTCACCCCTCCACTTT.

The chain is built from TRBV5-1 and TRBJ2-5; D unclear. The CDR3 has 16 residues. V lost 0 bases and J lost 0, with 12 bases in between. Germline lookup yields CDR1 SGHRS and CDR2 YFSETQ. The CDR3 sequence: CASSLGQPGYQETQYF. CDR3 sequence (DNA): TGCGCCAGCAGCTTGGGACAACCTGGGTACCAAGAGACCCAGTACTTC.

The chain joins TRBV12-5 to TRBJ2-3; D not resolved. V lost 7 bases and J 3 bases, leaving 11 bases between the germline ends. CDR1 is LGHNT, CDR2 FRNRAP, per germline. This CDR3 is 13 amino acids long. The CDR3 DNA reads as TGTGCTAGTGCCCTGGGTGGTACAGATACGCAGTATTTT. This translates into CASALGGTDTQYF.

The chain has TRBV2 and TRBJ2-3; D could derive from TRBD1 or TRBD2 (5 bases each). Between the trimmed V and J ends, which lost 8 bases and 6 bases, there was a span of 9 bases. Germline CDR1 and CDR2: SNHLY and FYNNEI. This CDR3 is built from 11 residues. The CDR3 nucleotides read TGTGCCAGCGGGGGTGGGGATACGCAGTATTTT. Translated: CASGGGDTQYF.

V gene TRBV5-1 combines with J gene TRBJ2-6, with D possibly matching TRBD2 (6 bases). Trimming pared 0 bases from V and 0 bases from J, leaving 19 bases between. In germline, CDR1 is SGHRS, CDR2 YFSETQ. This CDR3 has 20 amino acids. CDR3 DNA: TGCGCCAGCAGCTTGGCCGCAGGGACTCGTACCAGCTCTGGGGCCAACGTCCTGACTTTC. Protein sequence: CASSLAAGTRTSSGANVLTF.

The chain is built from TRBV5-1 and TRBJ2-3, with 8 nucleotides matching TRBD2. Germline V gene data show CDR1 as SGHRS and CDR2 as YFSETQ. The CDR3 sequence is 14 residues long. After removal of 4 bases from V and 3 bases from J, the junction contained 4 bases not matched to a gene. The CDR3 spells CASSNLAGTDTQYF. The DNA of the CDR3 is TGCGCCAGCAGCAACTTAGCGGGAACAGATACGCAGTATTTT. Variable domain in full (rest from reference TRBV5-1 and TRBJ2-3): KAGVTQTPRYLIKTRGQQVTLSCSPISGHRSVSWYQQTPGQGLQFLFEYFSETQRNKGNFPGRFSGRQFSNSRSEMNVSTLELGDSALYLCASSNLAGTDTQYFGPGTRLTVL.

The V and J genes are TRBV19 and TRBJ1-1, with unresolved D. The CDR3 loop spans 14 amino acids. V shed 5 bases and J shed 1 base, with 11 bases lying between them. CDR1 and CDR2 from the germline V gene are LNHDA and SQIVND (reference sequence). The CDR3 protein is CASSRRQANTEAFF. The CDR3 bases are TGTGCCAGTAGTCGAAGACAAGCGAACACTGAAGCTTTCTTT.